This T cell receptor beta chain is from a study of blood T cell repertoires in COVID-19. Study in general: Samples came from the United States, Italy and Spain, spanning acute and convalescent COVID-19. PBMCs, B-cell-depleted T cells, or T cells were the source of the cDNA or gDNA that made up the material.

Authors' methods: Estimated nucleated cell counts came from reference gene primer amplification. Clones were read by immunoSEQ multiplex PCR, and TCRdb kept only the in-frame ones, dropping some. V, J and clone size were drawn from that table, and D and trimming were deduced from the DNA. The sample lists roughly 81,000 clones, roughly nine tenths seen once, with 1.9% in the top ten. This receptor was obtained from a woman aged 45 to 65 in a cohort sampled during active COVID-19. The sample taken for sequencing was peripheral blood.

CDR3 protein: CASSLGVGGSSYEQYF. The CDR3, as DNA: TGTGCCAGCAGTTTAGGGGTGGGGGGAAGCTCCTACGAGCAGTACTTC. The J gene is TRBJ2-7, the V gene TRBV27; maybe TRBD2 (6 bases). Germline CDR1 and CDR2: MNHEY and SMNVEV (reference sequence). The CDR3 runs to 16 residues. Trimming stripped 2 bases from V and 0 bases from J, with 14 bases between.